This T cell receptor beta chain was identified in a study of shared clonotypes between healthy human individuals. The V and J ends lost 4 bases and 0 bases, in that order; junction bases with no gene match: 10. The CDR3 sequence is 18 residues long. The germline CDR1 and CDR2 sequences are PRHDT and FYEKMQ (reference sequence). A note on this clone: No antigen is known for it.

Sorted-subset replicate PCRs used approximately 190 ng of genomic DNA. This amount corresponded to approximately 30,000 T cell genomes. Data came from immunoSEQ multiplex PCR; TCRdb stores just in-frame clones and leaves some out. The sample yields roughly 650,000 clones, about 96% seen once. Study-wide points: Clonotypes which were not shared had lower generation probabilities than clonotypes that all four donors shared. Naive CD4 clonotypes overlapped across a handful of donors at around 4.8%. Larger estimated richness was generally seen in naive subsets than in memory subsets.

Naive CD8 cells, CD45RO-negative and positively selected for CCR7, excluded terminally differentiated effector memory CD45RA+ cells. This clonotype was sampled from a woman aged 30 to 39 in good health. The chain joins TRBV13 to TRBJ2-5, with TRBD1 matching 11 bases. The specimen sequenced was naive CD8+ T cells sorted from blood. CDR3 nucleotide sequence: TGTGCCAGCAGCTACCGGACATGGACAGGGGGCTACCAAGAGACCCAGTACTTC. This sequence encodes CASSYRTWTGGYQETQYF.